This T cell receptor beta chain was obtained from a study of response to subunit inactivated influenza vaccine. TCRdb reprocessed the RT-PCR reads via MiXCR and lists one record per CDR3 protein. This sample has hundreds of thousands of distinct CDR3 sequences, with approximately 10% found just once. This clonotype turned up a few times. This CDR3 region has 14 residues. V lost 0 bases to trimming and J lost 5 bases, with 7 bases between them. Germline V gives CDR1 LGHNA, CDR2 YSLEER. The data were also submitted as part of a second study, on T cells expressing NK-cell markers. From that paper: TCR beta cDNA was made by 5'RACE template switching with UMIs. Seven of the eight sequenced donors were classified as HCMV-seropositive, and one was classified as seronegative. Each of six donors carried dominant NKG2C+ clonotypes accounting for about 1.0-8% of CD8+ T cells.

The receptor was derived from a middle-aged man who received an inactivated influenza vaccine. The genes are TRBV4-3 and TRBJ2-2; D not resolved. This sample comprised PBMCs from blood, obtained on the day of vaccination. CDR3 sequence reads: CASSQEIRTGELFF. The DNA of the CDR3 is TGCGCCAGCAGCCAAGAAATCCGTACCGGGGAGCTGTTTTTT.